These T cell receptor beta chains were read from a single sample in a study of blood T cell repertoires in COVID-19. Some clones are missing from TCRdb's copy, which holds only in-frame ones; the method was immunoSEQ multiplex PCR. The table includes approximately 270,000 clones, more than 85% detected once. The material sequenced was peripheral blood. These receptors originate from a man under 40 with acute or convalescent COVID-19. The CDR3 runs from the conserved cysteine through the conserved F or W. The D gene is left open where the match is weak. Expanded clones are given a class, and other clones once, few, many or no size at all.

size,J,V,D,CDR3,DNA
-,TRBJ2-1,TRBV6-1,TRBD2,CASSDIAGRSYNEQFF,TGTGCCAGCAGTGATATAGCGGGGAGATCCTACAATGAGCAGTTCTTC
-,TRBJ1-2,TRBV28,-,CASSNLLQGYGYTF,TGTGCCAGCAGCAATTTATTACAGGGCTATGGCTACACCTTC
once,TRBJ2-7,TRBV27,-,CASSLTIPGSIYEQYF,TGTGCCAGCAGTTTAACTATCCCCGGGTCGATTTACGAGCAGTACTTC
-,TRBJ2-1,TRBV28,TRBD1,CASSQYLGQAQFF,TGTGCCAGCAGTCAATACCTAGGACAGGCGCAGTTCTTC
-,TRBJ1-5,TRBV21-1,-,CASSKVPGLRPQHF,TGTGCCAGCAGCAAAGTACCAGGCTTGAGGCCCCAGCATTTT
-,TRBJ1-3,TRBV28,TRBD1,CASSLPRTGSGNTIYF,TGTGCCAGCAGTTTACCCCGGACAGGGTCTGGAAACACCATATATTTT
-,TRBJ1-1,TRBV7-2,TRBD1,CASSSGQVNTEAFF,TGTGCCAGCAGCTCCGGACAGGTAAACACTGAAGCTTTCTTT
once,TRBJ1-3,TRBV6-1,TRBD1,CASSAQGTGDSRSGNTIYF,TGTGCCAGCAGTGCTCAGGGGACAGGGGACTCCCGCTCTGGAAACACCATATATTTT
few,TRBJ1-1,TRBV6-5,-,CASGGGGITEAFF,TGTGCCAGCGGCGGGGGTGGTATAACTGAAGCTTTCTTT
-,TRBJ2-7,TRBV5-1,TRBD1,CASSIGTVTYEQYF,TGCGCCAGCAGCATAGGGACAGTTACCTACGAGCAGTACTTC
once,TRBJ1-3,TRBV13,-,CASSDRSSGNTIYF,TGTGCCAGCAGCGACAGATCATCTGGAAACACCATATATTTT
-,TRBJ1-5,TRBV28,-,CASSFRGRGNQPQHF,TGTGCCAGCAGTTTTCGGGGTAGGGGCAATCAGCCCCAGCATTTT
-,TRBJ1-4,TRBV30,-,CAWSGGLGEKLFF,TGTGCCTGGAGTGGGGGGCTCGGTGAAAAACTGTTTTTT
-,TRBJ2-1,TRBV3-1/TRBV3-2,-,CASSQRDFSYNEQFF,TGTGCCAGCAGCCAACGGGATTTCTCCTACAATGAGCAGTTCTTC
-,TRBJ1-2,TRBV5-4,TRBD1,CASSPGTERNYGYTF,TGTGCCAGCAGCCCTGGGACAGAGAGAAACTATGGCTACACCTTC
once,TRBJ2-2,TRBV5-1,-,CASSSLGGGELFF,TGCGCCAGCAGCTCTCTGGGAGGCGGGGAGCTGTTTTTT
-,TRBJ1-2,TRBV14,-,CASSQGRSYGYTF,TGTGCCAGCAGCCAGGGGAGAAGCTATGGCTACACCTTC
-,TRBJ1-3,TRBV28,-,CASSPLRTILNTIYF,TGTGCCAGCAGTCCACTAAGGACTATTCTTAACACCATATATTTT
-,TRBJ1-4,TRBV7-8,TRBD1,CASSYRGSNEKLFF,TGTGCCAGCAGCTACAGGGGGTCTAATGAAAAACTGTTTTTT
-,TRBJ1-6,TRBV5-5,TRBD1,CASSKGLPGQGNSPLHF,TGTGCCAGCAGCAAAGGGCTACCCGGACAGGGTAATTCACCCCTCCACTTT
-,TRBJ2-7,TRBV18,TRBD1,CASSSGQGAGEQYF,TGTGCCAGCTCATCGGGACAGGGGGCTGGGGAGCAGTACTTC
-,TRBJ2-7,TRBV5-1,TRBD1,CASSGTGTGAYEQYF,TGCGCCAGCAGCGGTACCGGGACAGGGGCCTACGAGCAGTACTTC
-,TRBJ1-2,TRBV5-1,-,CASSLDQGSSTF,TGCGCCAGCAGCTTGGATCAGGGAAGCTCTACCTTC
-,TRBJ2-7,TRBV7-3,TRBD1,CASSSDRGPYEQYF,TGTGCCAGCAGCTCGGACAGGGGGCCCTACGAGCAGTACTTC
-,TRBJ1-1,TRBV19,-,CASSIRGLLMNTEAFF,TGTGCCAGTAGTATAAGAGGGCTGCTAATGAACACTGAAGCTTTCTTT
-,TRBJ2-7,TRBV5-1,-,CASSLVAGARGEQYF,TGCGCCAGCAGCTTGGTTGCGGGGGCCAGAGGAGAGCAGTACTTC
-,TRBJ1-4,TRBV4-1,-,CASSQAGVQEKLFF,TGCGCCAGCAGCCAAGCGGGGGTGCAAGAAAAACTGTTTTTT
-,TRBJ2-5,TRBV3-1/TRBV3-2,-,CASSQGAGPTGETQYF,TGTGCCAGCAGCCAAGGGGCGGGACCTACGGGGGAGACCCAGTACTTC
-,TRBJ2-3,TRBV2,TRBD2,CASSVPSGGWADTQYF,TGTGCCAGCAGTGTTCCTAGCGGGGGGTGGGCAGATACGCAGTATTTT
-,TRBJ1-2,TRBV27,TRBD1,CASTTIDRGVGYTF,TGTGCCAGCACTACAATCGACAGGGGGGTCGGCTACACCTTC
-,TRBJ2-7,TRBV10-3,-,CAISDVGRSPYEQYF,TGTGCCATCAGTGATGTAGGGAGGTCGCCCTACGAGCAGTACTTC